The clone carrying this T cell receptor (beta chain) was seen just once. The method was immunoSEQ multiplex PCR; TCRdb's version includes in-frame clones alone and lacks a portion of them. The sample consists of approximately 360,000 clones, 80% to 90% of them appearing once. These data come from a study of blood T cell repertoires in COVID-19. The CDR3 sequence is 15 residues long. Germline V lookup: CDR1 LGHNT, CDR2 FRNRAP. With V trimmed by 6 bases and J by 1 base, 7 bases remained unmatched. Researchers sorted participants into cohorts using their self-reported clinical history. The chain employs TRBV12-5 and TRBJ2-3, with 7 positions matching TRBD2. The receptor was derived from a man between 35 and 55 years old in a cohort exposed to, infected with or recovered from COVID-19 (not recorded which). The sample was PBMCs or T cells enriched from blood (not recorded which). CDR3 nucleotide sequence: TGTGCTAGTGGCCCCGGACTAGGCGGCACAGATACGCAGTATTTT. This encodes CASGPGLGGTDTQYF.